This TCR beta chain came from a study of blood T cell repertoires in COVID-19. Overall study context: COVID-19 samples collected from the United States, Italy and Spain covered acute and convalescent phases. PBMCs, B-cell-depleted T cells, or T cells provided the cDNA or gDNA that made up the material.

A few counts support this clone. In the original processing: Reference gene primer amplification in the assay estimated nucleated cell counts. The assay was immunoSEQ multiplex PCR, and TCRdb's table has in-frame clones only and misses some. V and J calls and clone size come straight from that table; D and trimming were deduced from the DNA. The table shows some 65,000 clones, with 74% occurring only once. The CDR3 is 13 amino acids. The germline V gene encodes CDR1 SGHTA and CDR2 FQGTGA. The V end lost 5 bases, the J end lost 8 bases, and 12 bases lay between the germline ends. The sequenced sample consisted of peripheral blood. The genes are TRBV7-3 and TRBJ1-4; the D gene is possibly TRBD1 (6 bases). The receptor was isolated from an elderly woman with acute or convalescent COVID-19. The CDR3 bases are TGTGCCAGCAGCGCAGGGGTTGGCGAAAAACTGTTTTTT. The encoded protein is CASSAGVGEKLFF. The full variable domain, with the rest looked up from reference TRBV7-3 and TRBJ1-4, is GAGVSQTPSNKVTEKGKYVELRCDPISGHTALYWYRQSLGQGPEFLIYFQGTGAADDSGLPNDRFFAVRPEGSVSTLKIQRTERGDSAVYLCASSAGVGEKLFFGSGTQLSVL.